This T cell receptor (beta chain) was captured in a study of OX40 agonist ivuxolimab in advanced cancers. Study-level background: Ivuxolimab was an agonistic, fully human IgG2 monoclonal antibody directed against OX40 (CD134), a costimulatory receptor. Of the approximately 50 dose-escalation patients, hepatocellular carcinoma was present in around 20, melanoma in approximately 15, renal cell carcinoma in 9 and head and neck cancer in 9. A male proportion of almost 85% and a mean age of 60 years, ranging from 23 to 79, were recorded for the dose-escalation cohort. Peripheral TCRbeta sequencing aimed to test whether ivuxolimab altered TCR sequence diversity and caused clonal T-cell expansion. Intravenous ivuxolimab was administered to patients every 2 weeks at six dose levels: 0.01, 0.1, 0.3, 1.5, 3 and 10 mg/kg. Patients were allowed to have had prior anti-PD-1, anti-PD-L1 or anti-CTLA-4 therapy, and around 40% of the dose-escalation patients had previously received checkpoint inhibitors. Three dose-escalation patients achieved partial responses, one with hepatocellular carcinoma and two with cutaneous melanoma. The paper reports the monotherapy dose-escalation portion (N ≈ 50 patients) of the phase I ivuxolimab trial. Here is what the overall study found, with its caveats: Low levels of normalized T-cell clonal expansion were also seen in some patients who did not respond. Which antigens the clonally expanded peripheral T cells were specific for was not determined. At doses of 0.1 to 3.0 mg/kg, clonal expansion of both CD4+ and CD8+ blood T cells was observed from baseline to week 6. In the 0.1-3.0 mg/kg groups, partial responders had among the lowest normalized peripheral clonal expansion, particularly in CD8+ T cells. After ivuxolimab, CD8+ T cells had more expanded clones than CD4+ T cells on average.

Remarks on this clone: The antigen it binds to is not known. No much larger clone is present one base from it, and per-base qualities are unavailable.

Genomic DNA was isolated from the sorted cells so that the TCRbeta CDR3 region could be sequenced. TCRbeta CDR3 regions were sequenced using the immunoSEQ Assay. TCRdb provides this immuneACCESS table in a form limited to in-frame rearrangements. Some clones are lacking; in checked studies, under half of them reflect an unresolved V gene, and why the rest are absent is not known. Present in this sample are 15,000 to 20,000 clones, about 89% of which were seen just once. Together, the top ten hold approximately 32% of the sample. The CDR3, from cysteine to phenylalanine, totals 20 residues. Only the CDR3 part of the read is kept: 60 bases, read in frame from the first base. The germline V end is reduced by 5 bases and the J end by 7 bases; junction bases left unmatched: 24. CDR1 PRHDT and CDR2 FYEKMQ were looked up in the germline V gene (reference sequence). Patients with autoimmune disease history or receiving systemic immunosuppression were excluded from the trial. Peripheral blood for TCR sequencing was collected from all dose cohorts at baseline, on cycle 4 day 1, and on cycle 7 day 1. The samples were taken from a phase I, first-in-human, multicenter, open-label dose-escalation trial of ivuxolimab. Adults with locally advanced or metastatic melanoma, renal cell, hepatocellular, or head and neck squamous cell carcinoma were enrolled in the trial. Before TCR sequencing, CD4+ T cells and CD8+ T cells from peripheral blood were sorted into separate populations.

The material sequenced was CD4+ or CD8+ T cells sorted from blood, taken in a trial of the OX40 agonist ivuxolimab. The sequence came from an adult with an advanced solid tumor such as melanoma, head and neck, liver or kidney cancer. This receptor chain uses TRBV13 and TRBJ2-7; 12 of the junction bases match TRBD2. The nucleotide sequence reads as follows: TGTGCCAGCAGCACAGGACAGGGAGGGACTAGCGGGTCCGTCTTTTGGGAGCAGTACTTC. The encoded protein is CASSTGQGGTSGSVFWEQYF.